This T cell receptor beta chain was sequenced during a study of identical twins (dated by TCRdb to the mid-2010s). Background on the whole study: The study deep-sequenced TCR alpha and beta repertoires from monozygotic twins, unrelated adults of various ages and cord blood to test whether fetal clonotypes persist. To rule out contamination, the twin experiments were replicated at different times with different library preparation protocols. Study-level results and caveats: Zero-insertion analyses could be partly confounded by invariant T cells such as MAIT and iNKT, although diverse VJ usage argued against such confounding for most clonotypes. Abundant cord blood beta clonotypes carried fewer insertions; young adult naive repertoires showed a weaker similar trend, while memory repertoires showed none. Out-of-frame TCR alpha sharing in monozygotic twins was systematically underestimated by recombination models, whereas sharing between unrelated individuals was in agreement with the recombination models. Out-of-frame TCR alpha sequences shared between twins showed an excess of low generation-probability sequences compared with coincidental sharing between unrelated individuals. Excess twin sharing in beta out-of-frame sequences was weaker because fewer shared sequences lowered the signal-to-noise ratio. Because the same donors could not be followed over many years, the conclusions relied on cross-sectional statistical analysis.

Note on this clonotype: Its specific antigen is unknown. No much larger clone is present one base from it, and per-base qualities are unavailable.

Preparation of the library involved 5' RACE. This sample was sequenced with an Illumina HiSeq 2000. Template switching introduced a universal primer binding site; the final cDNA contained a unique molecular identifier, enabling accurate counting of TCR cDNA molecules. Specific primers in the conserved constant-segment region were used to synthesize first-strand cDNA for the TCR alpha and beta chains. To control for contamination, each cDNA library was double barcoded with a SMART-Mk sample barcode plus Illumina barcodes. TruSeq adapter sequences, together with Illumina sample barcodes, were added in two successive PCR steps. The TCR alpha and beta cDNA libraries were sequenced on the Illumina HiSeq platform using custom primers. The authors processed their data as follows. Raw reads were processed with MiGEC to extract unique molecular identifiers, and MiXCR was used to determine CDR3 positions. For each individual, recombination models were inferred using an EM algorithm with the repgenHMM and IGoR tools. Shared clonotype analysis was performed with the tcR package in R, normalizing sharing by the product of cloneset sizes. To study raw recombination without the effects of thymic and clonal selection, out-of-frame nonproductive sequences were analyzed. TCRdb applied fastp at Q25 and MiXCR to the public reads, then kept only in-frame beta chains. CDR3 protein duplicates are merged, each entry listing the most common genes and DNA. TCRdb's processing, not the authors' own work, is the source of the V and J calls. This sample lists 600,000 to 800,000 distinct CDR3 sequences; about 20% were detected once. 4.3% of the sample comes from the top ten.

The CDR3 spans 14 residues, from the cysteine through the phenylalanine. Only CDR3 DNA is held: 42 bases, read in frame from base 1. V loses 6 bases at its end and J loses 9 bases; junction bases beyond the gene matches: 14. Looking up the germline V gene (reference sequence) yields CDR1 DFQATT and CDR2 SNEGSKA. Every donor was a healthy Caucasian. The twin cohort comprised three pairs of female monozygotic twins, all aged about 18 to 29 years. The RNA used for TCR libraries was isolated from peripheral blood mononuclear cells. These sequences were also reported in another study, on T cells expressing NK-cell markers. That second publication adds: TCR beta-chain repertoires were profiled in sorted CD3+CD56+NKG2C+, CD3+CD56+NKG2C- and CD3+CD56-NKG2C+ T-cell subsets from roughly eight donors. Of the eight sequenced donors, seven were found to be HCMV-seropositive and one was found to be HCMV-seronegative. In several experiments an anti-gammadeltaTCR antibody was added to restrict sorting to alphabetaTCR-expressing T cells. For several donors, the dominant CD3+CD56+NKG2C+ clonotypes were among the top 10 CD8+ clonotypes and accounted for roughly 1.0-8% of CD8+ T cells. Those dominant clonotypes were again the most abundant among CD3+CD56-NKG2C+ cells in a handful of donors, at about 25-60.1%. Whether the expanded NKG2C-expressing T cell clones were specific for HCMV antigens was left unclear. The eight sequenced donors were randomly selected healthy volunteers, three men and five women. To determine HCMV serostatus, a commercial ELISA kit was used to detect HCMV-specific IgG in serum. For more than five donors, bulk peripheral blood T-cell repertoires were additionally sequenced from unsorted PBMC. MIGEC was used to demultiplex reads and group reads by UMI, and MiTCR was used to assemble and quantify clonotypes. To remove erroneous sequences, TCR cDNA sequences were retained only when supported by two or more reads. The tcR package was used for downstream repertoire analysis, with clonotypes matched between fractions based on CDR3 nucleotide sequence plus V segment. Antigen specificity was annotated against VDJdb with VDJmatch, allowing one amino acid substitution in CDR3.

This clonotype originated in a woman aged 18-29 years in good health. The sample consisted of PBMCs. The chain employs TRBV20-1 and TRBJ2-1; the central 7 bases match TRBD2. The DNA sequence reads TGCAGTGCCCGCTACGGTGCGGGGGTGGGTGAGCAGTTCTTC. Its translation is CSARYGAGVGEQFF.